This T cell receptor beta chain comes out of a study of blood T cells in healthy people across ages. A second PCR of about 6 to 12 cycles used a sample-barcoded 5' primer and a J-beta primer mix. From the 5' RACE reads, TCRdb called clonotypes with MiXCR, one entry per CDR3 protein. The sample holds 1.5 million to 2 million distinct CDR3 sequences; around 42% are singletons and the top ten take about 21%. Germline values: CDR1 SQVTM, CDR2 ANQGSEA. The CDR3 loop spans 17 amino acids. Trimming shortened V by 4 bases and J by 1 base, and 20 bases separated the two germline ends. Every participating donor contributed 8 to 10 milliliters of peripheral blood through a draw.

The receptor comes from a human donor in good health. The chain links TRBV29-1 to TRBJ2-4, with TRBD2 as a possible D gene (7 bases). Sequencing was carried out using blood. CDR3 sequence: CSVAGGRGGWAKNIQYF. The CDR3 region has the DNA TGCAGCGTTGCCGGAGGCAGGGGAGGGTGGGCCAAAAACATTCAGTACTTC.